The 18 T cell receptor beta chains listed next were all sequenced from one sample in a study of T-cell reconstitution after alpha-beta-depleted transplantation in children. Unique molecular identifiers were built into the TCRbeta library. Each CDR3 protein is one row after TCRdb ran MiXCR on the PCR reads. The data contain a few hundred thousand distinct CDR3 sequences, roughly an eighth of them seen just once; the ten biggest clones take up approximately 5.4%. Sample: PBMCs from the stem cell graft donor, taken from the stem cell graft. The receptors here all came from a human donor who donated a stem cell graft to a child with combined immunodeficiency.

This chain links TRBV11-2 with TRBJ2-1, with TRBD2 matching 12 bases. Germline V lookup: CDR1 SGHAT, CDR2 FQNNGV. Germline trimming cut 3 bases from V and 5 bases from J; bases unmatched to any gene: 8. This CDR3 has 17 amino acids. The CDR3: CASSLSLAGGIHNEQFF. CDR3 DNA sequence: TGTGCCAGCAGCTTGAGTCTAGCGGGAGGGATCCACAATGAGCAGTTCTTC.

This clonotype was counted only a few times. The V and J genes are TRBV5-1 and TRBJ2-1, with D perhaps assigned TRBD1 or TRBD2 (6 bases each). V lost 4 bases and J lost 2, with 13 bases in between. The V gene's germline CDR1 is SGHRS and CDR2 YFSETQ. The CDR3 loop spans 15 amino acids. The CDR3: CASSLHREAYNEQFF. The CDR3 DNA follows: TGCGCCAGCAGCCTCCACAGGGAGGCCTACAATGAGCAGTTCTTC.

This clonotype was detected only a few times. The chain carries TRBV5-1 and TRBJ2-7; 8 nucleotides align to TRBD1. V shed 0 bases and J 2 bases; nucleotides not matched to a gene: 10. The germline CDR1 and CDR2 sequences are SGHRS and YFSETQ. This CDR3 is built from 17 residues. The CDR3 region is CASSLALGQGRTYEQYF. CDR3 DNA: TGCGCCAGCAGCTTGGCCCTTGGACAGGGTCGAACCTACGAGCAGTACTTC.

This clonotype was found many times. The rearrangement links TRBV6-1 to TRBJ1-2, with D hard to call. V shed 0 bases and J shed 7 bases, with 12 bases lying between them. This CDR3 contains 14 residues. Germline-derived CDR1 and CDR2 are MNHNS and SASEGT. The CDR3 loop reads CASSEAWISTGYTF. CDR3 nucleotide sequence: TGTGCCAGCAGTGAAGCGTGGATATCTACTGGCTACACCTTC.

This clonotype was seen repeatedly, ten times or more. The chain carries TRBV7-8 and TRBJ2-1, with TRBD2 matching 12 bases. This CDR3 contains 17 residues. V lost 4 bases and J lost 4; bases outside the gene matches: 8. Per the germline V gene, CDR1 is SGHVS and CDR2 is FQNEAQ. Here the CDR3 DNA reads TGTGCCAGCAGCTCACGTCGGACTAGCGGGATTTACAATGAGCAGTTCTTC. It encodes CASSSRRTSGIYNEQFF.

This clonotype has a count of ten or more. This chain uses TRBV7-9 with TRBJ1-2, with no clear D. The CDR3 covers 14 residues. Trimming stripped 7 bases from V and 2 bases from J, with 14 bases between. Germline V CDR1 and CDR2: SEHNR, FQNEAQ (reference sequence). CDR3 residues: CASIPTERNYGYTF. CDR3 nucleotides: TGTGCCAGCATCCCCACAGAAAGGAACTATGGCTACACCTTC. Together with reference TRBV7-9 and TRBJ1-2, the CDR3 gives the full variable domain: DTGVSQNPRHKITKRGQNVTFRCDPISEHNRLYWYRQTLGQGPEFLTYFQNEAQLEKSRLLSDRFSAERPKGSFSTLEIQRTEQGDSAMYLCASIPTERNYGYTFGSGTRLTVV.

In this sample, this clonotype turned up many times. This rearrangement joins TRBV29-1 to TRBJ2-5; possibly TRBD1 for D (5 bases). This CDR3 has 14 amino acids. Germline assignment: CDR1 SQVTM and CDR2 ANQGSEA. V lost 6 bases and J lost 4, with 18 bases in between. CDR3: CSVEKPMGRETQYF. CDR3 DNA sequence: TGCAGCGTGGAAAAGCCGATGGGGCGAGAGACCCAGTACTTC.

This chain joins TRBV18 and TRBJ2-3; D not resolved. Trimming left V 4 bases short and J 0 bases short, with 8 bases between. This CDR3 has 14 amino acids. Germline CDR1 reads KGHSH; CDR2 reads LQKENI. The CDR3 coding sequence is TGTGCCAGCTCACGCAGCTCTAGCACAGATACGCAGTATTTT. This codes for CASSRSSSTDTQYF.

The V call is TRBV12-3 or TRBV12-4, the J call TRBJ2-1, with D possibly being TRBD2 (6 bases). This CDR3 is built from 12 residues. V was shortened by 7 bases and J by 9 bases, with 13 bases between the two germline ends. The CDR3 nucleotides are TGTGCCAGCAAGCGGGCCCACCCTGAGCAGTTCTTC. Its translation: CASKRAHPEQFF.

The J gene is TRBJ2-2, the V gene TRBV5-1; TRBD1 aligns across 7 bases. This CDR3 region has 18 residues. Germline lookup yields CDR1 SGHRS and CDR2 YFSETQ. V was clipped by 6 bases and J by 0 bases; unmatched bases: 14. CDR3 residues: CASNLRVVTGSNTGELFF. CDR3 DNA: TGCGCCAGCAACCTGCGTGTGGTGACAGGGTCGAACACCGGGGAGCTGTTTTTT.

The J gene is TRBJ2-1, the V gene TRBV7-9, with 11 nucleotides matching TRBD1. Looked up from germline, CDR1 is SEHNR and CDR2 is FQNEAQ (reference sequence). The CDR3 is 15 amino acids. J was trimmed by 7 bases and V by 5 bases; bases with no gene match: 7. CDR3 loop: CASSARTGGGNEQFF. CDR3 DNA: TGTGCCAGCAGCGCCCGGACAGGGGGCGGAAATGAGCAGTTCTTC.

This clonotype was picked up many times. This chain joins TRBV6-1 and TRBJ1-2; tentatively, D is TRBD1 (6 bases). CDR1 MNHNS and CDR2 SASEGT come from the germline V gene. The CDR3 is 13 amino acids. V was trimmed by 6 bases and J by 5 bases, leaving 13 bases between them. For the CDR3, the DNA is TGTGCCAGCAGCCTACAGGGTCCGTATGGCTACACCTTC. Its protein product is CASSLQGPYGYTF.

This clonotype came up a few times. The chain employs TRBV5-6 and TRBJ2-1; D is perhaps TRBD1 (5 bases). Between the trimmed V and J ends, which lost 8 bases and 5 bases, there was a span of 11 bases. This CDR3 is 12 amino acids long. CDR1 is SGHDT, CDR2 YYEEEE, per germline. CDR3 coding DNA: TGTGCCAGTATGTGGGGCCACAATGAGCAGTTCTTC. Translation gives CASMWGHNEQFF.

This sequence joins TRBV5-1 and TRBJ2-7; D is unresolved. The CDR3 is made up of 14 amino acids. With 4 bases removed from V and 2 bases from J, the gap between germline ends came to 13 bases. Germline CDR1 is SGHRS and CDR2 is YFSETQ. This CDR3 reads CASSPGGGAYEQYF. CDR3 coding DNA: TGCGCCAGCAGCCCCGGCGGTGGGGCCTACGAGCAGTACTTC.

V usage is TRBV24-1 and J usage is TRBJ2-2; D gene ambiguous. The CDR3 consists of 16 residues. Between the trimmed V and J ends, which lost 4 bases and 4 bases, there was a span of 15 bases. Germline V lookup: CDR1 KGHDR, CDR2 SFDVKD. The DNA for the CDR3 is TGTGCCACCAGTGAAGCTGGACGGGTCGGCACCGGGGAGCTGTTTTTT. This encodes CATSEAGRVGTGELFF.

This clonotype has ten or more counts. The chain uses TRBV5-1 and TRBJ2-1, with unresolved D. The CDR3 runs 14 residues. Trimming took 0 bases from V and 7 from J, leaving 11 bases between them. CDR1 and CDR2 (germline): SGHRS, YFSETQ. For the CDR3, the DNA is TGCGCCAGCAGCTTGGGATACGACGGAAATGAGCAGTTCTTC. It specifies CASSLGYDGNEQFF.

The chain uses TRBV7-2 and TRBJ2-1; D ambiguous. Germline V gene data show CDR1 as SGHTA and CDR2 as FQGNSA. There are 14 residues in the CDR3. Trimming left V 0 bases short and J 9 bases short, with 12 bases between. The CDR3 coding sequence is TGTGCCAGCAGCTTAGCGCTCTTCCCGCTTGAGCAGTTCTTC. Protein product: CASSLALFPLEQFF.

As regards this clonotype: This may arise from a read error, as a much more abundant clone is one base away. The chain employs TRBV21-1 and TRBJ2-5; TRBD1 reflects the table's D call only, with no check against the DNA. TRBV21-1 is reported as a pseudogene. The CDR3 totals 17 residues. CDR3 sequence: CASSKGHQGARQETQCF. The CDR3 nucleotides read TGTGCCAGCAGCAAAGGCCATCAGGGGGCGCGGCAAGAGACCCAGTGCTTC.